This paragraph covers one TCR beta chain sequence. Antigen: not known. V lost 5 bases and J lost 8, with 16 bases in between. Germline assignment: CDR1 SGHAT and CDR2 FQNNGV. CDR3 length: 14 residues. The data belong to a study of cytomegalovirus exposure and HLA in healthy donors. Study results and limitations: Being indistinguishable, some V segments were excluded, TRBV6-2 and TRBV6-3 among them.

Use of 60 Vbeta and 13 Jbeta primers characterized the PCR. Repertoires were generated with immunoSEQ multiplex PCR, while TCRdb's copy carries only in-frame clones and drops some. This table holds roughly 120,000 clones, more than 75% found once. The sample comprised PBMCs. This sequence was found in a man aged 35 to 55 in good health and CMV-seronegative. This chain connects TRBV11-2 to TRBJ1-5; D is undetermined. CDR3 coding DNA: TGTGCCAGCAGCCCCTCTATGGGGAGCGAGCCCCAGCATTTT. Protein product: CASSPSMGSEPQHF.